The sequence of this TCR beta chain was determined in a study of regulatory T cells in long-lasting Graves disease. Arm-PCR with iRepertoire HTBI primers amplified the CDR3 regions for these TCR beta libraries. TCRdb redid the calling of the multiplex PCR reads with MiXCR, one entry per CDR3 protein. Here the sample spans about 430,000 distinct CDR3 sequences, 14% to 15% being singletons. This CDR3 spans 15 amino acids. V lost 6 bases, J lost 0 bases, and 12 bases lay in between. CDR1 and CDR2 (germline): SNHLY, FYNNEI. Time point indicated: newly diagnosed GD, antithyroid drugs for less than 3 months. There was RNA extracted from PBMCs, and the TCR library was made from it. This sample was also put to use in a study of T cells in Graves' hyperthyroidism and ophthalmopathy. That paper states: Diagnoses were made from clinical symptoms, serum measures (thyroxine and TRAb), thyroid ultrasound and orbital computed tomography.

The clonotype originates from a woman between 40 and 55 years old with Graves disease. This chain connects TRBV2 to TRBJ1-3; no clear D. Source: peripheral blood mononuclear cells (PBMCs), taken at new diagnosis, from a patient treated with antithyroid drugs. The CDR3, as DNA: TGTGCCAGCAGAGCCCCAGCTAGCTCTGGAAACACCATATATTTT. This encodes CASRAPASSGNTIYF.